One and the same sample provided the 8 T cell receptor beta chains below, sequenced in a study of Graves' ophthalmopathy and Graves' hyperthyroidism. The sequenced template was RNA, covering the TCR beta CDR3 region. An initial RT-PCR round employing HTBI primers preceded a second-round multiplex PCR. A single record per CDR3 protein comes from TCRdb applying MiXCR to the multiplex PCR reads. The repertoire holds 740,000 or so distinct CDR3 sequences, around 40% seen once, with 35% to 55% in the top ten. The sequencing sample was made of peripheral blood. The receptor set was obtained from an adult man with Graves' ophthalmopathy.

This clonotype was seen repeatedly, ten times or more. V and J are TRBV10-3 and TRBJ2-2; D uncertain. This CDR3 is 14 amino acids long. Germline loops: CDR1 ENHRY, CDR2 SYGVKD. Trimming left V 11 bases short and J 3 bases short, with 16 bases between. The CDR3 nucleotides read TGTGCCGCCGCATGGACGACGGACACCGGGGAGCTGTTTTTT. It translates to CAAAWTTDTGELFF.

This clonotype occurred many times. The chain combines TRBV10-3 with TRBJ2-7; 7 bases are shared with TRBD2. Per germline, CDR1 ENHRY and CDR2 SYGVKD. This CDR3 contains 17 residues. V dropped 4 bases and J dropped 2; count of bases not matched to a gene: 14. The CDR3 sequence: CAISGGRAGLFAYEQYF. As DNA, the CDR3 is TGTGCCATCAGTGGTGGCAGAGCGGGATTATTTGCCTACGAGCAGTACTTC.

V usage is TRBV7-2 and J usage is TRBJ2-5; TRBD2 matches at 10 bases. V trimming: 1 base; J trimming: 6 bases; junction bases outside the gene matches: 2. Germline V gene sequence: CDR1 SGHTA, CDR2 FQGNSA. The CDR3 is 14 residues long. The CDR3 is CASSLELAGKTQYF. In nucleotides, the CDR3 is TGTGCCAGCAGCTTAGAACTAGCGGGGAAGACCCAGTACTTC.

Details on this clonotype: The junction and the germline gene differ at one end; a read error may be behind it. The chain joins TRBV7-9 to TRBJ1-4; D ambiguous. CDR1 SEHNR and CDR2 FQNEAQ come from the germline V gene (reference sequence). This CDR3 contains 15 residues. CDR3 amino acids: CASSGRPATNEKLFF. Written as DNA, the CDR3 is TGCGCCAGCAGCGGCAGGCCGGCAACTAATGAAAAACTGTTTTTT.

The chain recombines TRBV11-2 with TRBJ2-7; TRBD2 aligns across 10 bases. V lost 6 bases to trimming and J lost 2 bases; unmatched junction nucleotides: 10. The CDR3 has 16 amino acids. The V gene's germline CDR1 is SGHAT and CDR2 FQNNGV. CDR3 DNA: TGTGCCAGCAGTTTCCTAGCGGGAGACGGGGCCTACGAGCAGTACTTC. Its protein is CASSFLAGDGAYEQYF.

The chain has TRBV10-3 and TRBJ1-3; D is possibly TRBD1 (6 bases). This CDR3 has 14 residues. The V gene's germline CDR1 is ENHRY and CDR2 SYGVKD. The ends were cut back, 10 bases at V and 8 bases at J, with 21 bases in the middle. The CDR3 region is CASAGHDYGYTIYF. DNA of the CDR3: TGTGCCAGTGCGGGACACGACTATGGCTACACCATATATTTT.

This clonotype was seen more than once but under ten times. This chain connects TRBV20-1 to TRBJ2-7, with unresolved D. The V end lost 4 bases, the J end lost 3 bases, and 10 bases lay between the germline ends. CDR3 length equals 12 residues. Germline loops: CDR1 DFQATT, CDR2 SNEGSKA (reference sequence). The CDR3 spells CSANRDGYEQYF. DNA of the CDR3: TGCAGTGCTAACCGCGACGGCTACGAGCAGTACTTC.

The chain uses TRBV25-1 and TRBJ1-4, with D possibly being TRBD1 (5 bases). The CDR3 contains 14 residues. V lost 5 bases to trimming and J lost 5 bases, with 12 bases between them. CDR1 is MGHDK and CDR2 is SYGVNS in the germline V gene. CDR3 amino acids: CASSQGYGNEKLFF. The CDR3 DNA sequence: TGTGCCAGCAGTCAGGGCTACGGCAATGAAAAACTGTTTTTT.